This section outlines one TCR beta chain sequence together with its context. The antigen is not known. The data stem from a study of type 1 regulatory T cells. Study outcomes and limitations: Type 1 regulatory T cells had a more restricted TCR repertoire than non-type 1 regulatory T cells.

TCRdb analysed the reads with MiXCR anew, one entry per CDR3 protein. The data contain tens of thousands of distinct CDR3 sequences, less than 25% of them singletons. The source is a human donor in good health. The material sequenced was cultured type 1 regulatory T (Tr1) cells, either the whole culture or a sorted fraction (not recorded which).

CDR3 loop: CSVTRAGPGEAFF. The CDR3 nucleotides are TGCAGCGTCACAAGGGCAGGGCCTGGAGAGGCTTTCTTT. V and J are TRBV29-1 and TRBJ1-1; possible D gene TRBD1, 5 bases. Germline CDR1 is SQVTM and CDR2 is ANQGSEA. Trimming cost V 6 bases and J 11 bases, with 22 bases left between them. The CDR3 totals 13 residues.